This T cell receptor beta chain was obtained from a study of OX40 agonist ivuxolimab in advanced cancers. The CDR3 extends over 15 amino acids. The germline gives CDR1 ENHRY, CDR2 SYGVKD. The V end lost 5 bases, the J end lost 0 bases, and 11 bases lay between the germline ends. Sampled blood was obtained at baseline, cycle 4 day 1, and cycle 7 day 1. Data came from immunoSEQ multiplex PCR; TCRdb stores just in-frame clones and leaves some out. The sample yields 40,000 to 50,000 clones, about 88% seen once. The sample consisted of CD4+ or CD8+ T cells sorted from blood, taken in a trial of the OX40 agonist ivuxolimab. The rearrangement links TRBV10-3 to TRBJ2-1; TRBD1 might be the D (6 bases). The receptor comes from an adult with an advanced solid tumor such as melanoma, head and neck, liver or kidney cancer. CDR3: CAISYTGTSYNEQFF. The CDR3 DNA follows: TGTGCCATCAGTTACACAGGGACCTCCTACAATGAGCAGTTCTTC.